A selection of T cell receptor beta chains follows, all from one sample in a study of vaccination effects on CD4 cells after COVID-19. Method: immunoSEQ multiplex PCR; TCRdb's copy keeps in-frame clones and lacks some. The top ten hold over 0.95% of the sample, which has tens of thousands of clones, 60% to 75% seen once. No antigen has been assigned to these receptors. This material consisted of CD4+ T cells from PBMCs cultured with HCoV-229E spike peptides, taken after COVID-19 vaccination. These receptors came from a human donor who received a COVID-19 vaccine. Both conserved end residues are part of each CDR3. Each record gives: clone size, V gene, D gene, J gene, CDR3 length, CDR3 protein, CDR3 DNA. A D gene is named only where the DNA matches it firmly. Rows may omit the clone size; those that give it use once, few, many or a size class.

clone size: few
V gene: TRBV9
D gene: .
J gene: TRBJ1-6
CDR3 length: 14
CDR3 protein: CASSVTGLDSPLHF
CDR3 DNA: TGTGCCAGCAGCGTCACAGGTCTCGATTCACCCCTCCACTTT

clone size: .
V gene: TRBV18
D gene: TRBD1
J gene: TRBJ2-3
CDR3 length: 15
CDR3 protein: CASSLSTGELDTQYF
CDR3 DNA: TGTGCCAGCTCCCTTAGCACAGGGGAATTGGATACGCAGTATTTT

clone size: many
V gene: TRBV3-1/TRBV3-2
D gene: .
J gene: TRBJ1-6
CDR3 length: 12
CDR3 protein: CASSPGYSPLHF
CDR3 DNA: TGTGCCAGCAGTCCAGGGTATTCACCCCTCCACTTT

clone size: .
V gene: TRBV7-2
D gene: .
J gene: TRBJ1-2
CDR3 length: 14
CDR3 protein: CASSFYRAEDGYTF
CDR3 DNA: TGTGCCAGCAGCTTTTACAGGGCGGAGGATGGCTACACCTTC

clone size: .
V gene: TRBV29-1
D gene: TRBD1
J gene: TRBJ1-2
CDR3 length: 13
CDR3 protein: CSASQGGDYGYTF
CDR3 DNA: TGCAGCGCCAGTCAGGGGGGCGACTATGGCTACACCTTC

clone size: few
V gene: TRBV7-9
D gene: .
J gene: TRBJ1-3
CDR3 length: 19
CDR3 protein: CASSLVGTGSSFSGNTIYF
CDR3 DNA: TGTGCCAGCAGCTTAGTGGGCACAGGCTCCTCATTCTCTGGAAACACCATATATTTT

clone size: few
V gene: TRBV4-2
D gene: .
J gene: TRBJ1-2
CDR3 length: 15
CDR3 protein: CASSLNWGGSYGYTF
CDR3 DNA: TGTGCCAGCAGCCTCAACTGGGGTGGCAGCTATGGCTACACCTTC

clone size: few
V gene: TRBV19
D gene: TRBD1
J gene: TRBJ1-5
CDR3 length: 16
CDR3 protein: CASSPRGAVSNQPQHF
CDR3 DNA: TGTGCCAGTAGTCCCAGGGGGGCGGTGAGCAATCAGCCCCAGCATTTT

clone size: few
V gene: TRBV3-1/TRBV3-2
D gene: .
J gene: TRBJ1-1
CDR3 length: 15
CDR3 protein: CASSFRQDGNTEAFF
CDR3 DNA: TGTGCCAGCAGCTTCCGGCAGGACGGAAACACTGAAGCTTTCTTT

clone size: .
V gene: TRBV14
D gene: TRBD2
J gene: TRBJ2-5
CDR3 length: 17
CDR3 protein: CASSPWGSGATQETQYF
CDR3 DNA: TGTGCCAGCAGCCCCTGGGGTAGCGGGGCGACGCAAGAGACCCAGTACTTC

clone size: .
V gene: TRBV9
D gene: TRBD2
J gene: TRBJ2-5
CDR3 length: 15
CDR3 protein: CASSVGLAGAETQYF
CDR3 DNA: TGTGCCAGCAGCGTTGGACTAGCGGGGGCAGAGACCCAGTACTTC

clone size: .
V gene: TRBV30
D gene: TRBD1
J gene: TRBJ1-4
CDR3 length: 15
CDR3 protein: CAWSVIQGAGEKLFF
CDR3 DNA: TGTGCCTGGAGCGTAATACAGGGGGCTGGAGAAAAACTGTTTTTT

clone size: once
V gene: TRBV5-1
D gene: TRBD2
J gene: TRBJ2-5
CDR3 length: 14
CDR3 protein: CASTSGGAAETQYF
CDR3 DNA: TGCGCCAGCACCAGCGGGGGGGCCGCGGAGACCCAGTACTTC